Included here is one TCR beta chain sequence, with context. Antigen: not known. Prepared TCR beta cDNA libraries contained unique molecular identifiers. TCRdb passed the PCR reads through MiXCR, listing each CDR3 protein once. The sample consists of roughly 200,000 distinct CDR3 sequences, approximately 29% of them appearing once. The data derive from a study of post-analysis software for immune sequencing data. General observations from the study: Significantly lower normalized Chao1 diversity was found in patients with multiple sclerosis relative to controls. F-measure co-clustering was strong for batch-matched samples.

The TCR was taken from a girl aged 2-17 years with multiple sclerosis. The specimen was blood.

The CDR3 reads CASTRDRPSSYEQYF. CDR3 DNA sequence: TGTGCCAGCACCCGGGACAGGCCGAGCTCCTACGAGCAGTACTTC. The chain couples TRBV2 to TRBJ2-7; TRBD1 agrees at 8 bases. The germline gives CDR1 SNHLY, CDR2 FYNNEI. This CDR3 comprises 15 residues. With 7 bases clipped from V and 0 bases from J, the junction kept 8 bases outside the gene matches.